The rows below give T cell receptor beta chains drawn from one sample of a study of response to subunit inactivated influenza vaccine. TCRdb re-analysed the RT-PCR reads in MiXCR, keeping a single row per CDR3 protein. The sample consists of hundreds of thousands of distinct CDR3 sequences, roughly 12% of them appearing once. The data also belong to a second study, concerning T cells expressing NK-cell markers.

Material: PBMCs from blood, obtained on the day of vaccination. These receptors were collected from a man aged 45 to 65 who received an inactivated influenza vaccine. Each CDR3 is given without its conserved first and last residue. Fields, in order: J gene, V gene, CDR3 protein.

TRBJ1-1 TRBV5-1 ASSLVSANTEAF
TRBJ2-6 TRBV12-3/TRBV12-4 ASRLGGVLT
TRBJ2-7 TRBV18 ASSPLRDRGSYEQY
TRBJ1-1 TRBV5-1 ASSFRGGTEAF
TRBJ1-1 TRBV12-3/TRBV12-4 ASSLTAMNTEAF
TRBJ1-2 TRBV28 ASSPIYLGQLSNYGYT
TRBJ1-1 TRBV6-1 ASSEAGTANTEAF
TRBJ2-7 TRBV28 ASSLRDRVYEQY
TRBJ2-5 TRBV20-1 SARDLRLAVWETQY
TRBJ2-5 TRBV3-1 ASSQPGSGTSGQETQY
TRBJ2-5 TRBV28 ASSYSPESVEETQY
TRBJ1-5 TRBV29-1 SVTQGAGQPQH
TRBJ1-5 TRBV5-6 ASSFFEGTAQPQH
TRBJ2-3 TRBV3-1 ASSQLIRNTQY
TRBJ2-7 TRBV5-6 ASSLALGRGWYEQY
TRBJ1-2 TRBV6-2/TRBV6-3 ASYLRGRDPPYT
TRBJ2-7 TRBV12-3/TRBV12-4 ASSFRDGYYEQY
TRBJ1-1 TRBV4-1 ASSQDEIWGTEAF
TRBJ1-2 TRBV4-1 ASSPALFAGYGYT
TRBJ1-6 TRBV28 ASGMYDFGSYNSPLH
TRBJ1-2 TRBV7-9 ASKTGSYGYT
TRBJ2-1 TRBV20-1 SAKRGGDEQF
TRBJ1-2 TRBV28 ASSLKAGGYT
TRBJ1-6 TRBV6-5 ASSPPGGVVH
TRBJ2-1 TRBV5-1 ASSSSGISNNEQF
TRBJ1-2 TRBV18 ASSRLTESQIYGYT
TRBJ1-5 TRBV9 ASSDGQGARPQH
TRBJ1-5 TRBV12-3/TRBV12-4 ASSPATGSSYSNQPQH
TRBJ2-1 TRBV6-1 ASRTSGRYNEQF
TRBJ2-3 TRBV29-1 SVGGQTDTQY
TRBJ1-2 TRBV12-3/TRBV12-4 ASSFSEGTGYT
TRBJ2-5 TRBV29-1 SVEGGHLLQETQY
TRBJ2-1 TRBV20-1 SARDGGLAGNEQF
TRBJ2-3 TRBV5-6 ASSDTGVRRDTQY
TRBJ2-5 TRBV10-3 ATTQPGPQGETQY
TRBJ1-5 TRBV20-1 SAAHGGAQPQH
TRBJ1-2 TRBV12-3/TRBV12-4 ASSSTGVANYGYT
TRBJ2-7 TRBV5-1 ASSLAQLAGGYYEQY
TRBJ2-3 TRBV5-1 ASSLTAGGDTQY
TRBJ2-2 TRBV12-3/TRBV12-4 ASSFAGTVTGELF
TRBJ2-7 TRBV21-1 ASSQDVSYEQY